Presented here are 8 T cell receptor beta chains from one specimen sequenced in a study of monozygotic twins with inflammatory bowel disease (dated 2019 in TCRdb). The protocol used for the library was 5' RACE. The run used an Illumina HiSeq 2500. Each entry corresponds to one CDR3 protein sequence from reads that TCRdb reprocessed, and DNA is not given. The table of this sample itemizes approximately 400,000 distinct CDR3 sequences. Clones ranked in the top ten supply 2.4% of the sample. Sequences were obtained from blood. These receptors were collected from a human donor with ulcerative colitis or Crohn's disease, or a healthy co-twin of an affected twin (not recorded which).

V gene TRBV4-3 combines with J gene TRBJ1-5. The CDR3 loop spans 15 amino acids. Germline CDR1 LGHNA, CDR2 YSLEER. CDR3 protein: CASSQGGGYNQPRHF.

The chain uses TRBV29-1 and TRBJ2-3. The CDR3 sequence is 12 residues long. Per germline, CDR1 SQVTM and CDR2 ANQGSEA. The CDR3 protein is CSVTRSTDTQYF.

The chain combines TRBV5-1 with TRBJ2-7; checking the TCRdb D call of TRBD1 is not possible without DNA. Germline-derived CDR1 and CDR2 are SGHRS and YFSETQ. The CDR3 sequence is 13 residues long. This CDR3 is CASSFTGSYEQYF. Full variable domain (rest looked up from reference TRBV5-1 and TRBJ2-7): KAGVTQTPRYLIKTRGQQVTLSCSPISGHRSVSWYQQTPGQGLQFLFEYFSETQRNKGNFPGRFSGRQFSNSRSEMNVSTLELGDSALYLCASSFTGSYEQYFGPGTRLTVT.

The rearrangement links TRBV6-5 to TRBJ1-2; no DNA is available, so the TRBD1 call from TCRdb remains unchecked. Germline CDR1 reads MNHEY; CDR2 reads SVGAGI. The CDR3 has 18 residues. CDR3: CASSYSLTELMRGYGYTF.

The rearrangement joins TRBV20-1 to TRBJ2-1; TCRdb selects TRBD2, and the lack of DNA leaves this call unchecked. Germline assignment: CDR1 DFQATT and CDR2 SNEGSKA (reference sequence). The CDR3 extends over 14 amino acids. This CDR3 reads CSASPHLSYNEQFF.

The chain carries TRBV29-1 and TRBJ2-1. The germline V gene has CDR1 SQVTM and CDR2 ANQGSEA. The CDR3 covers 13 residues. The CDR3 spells CSVEGTDYNEQFF.

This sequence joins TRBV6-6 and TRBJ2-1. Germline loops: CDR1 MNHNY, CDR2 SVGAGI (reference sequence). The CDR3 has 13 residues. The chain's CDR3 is CASRDVMYNEQFF.

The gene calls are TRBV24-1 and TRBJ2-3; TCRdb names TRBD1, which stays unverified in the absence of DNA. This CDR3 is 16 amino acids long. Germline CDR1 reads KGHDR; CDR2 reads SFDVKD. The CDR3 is CATSDPLRGGADTQYF.